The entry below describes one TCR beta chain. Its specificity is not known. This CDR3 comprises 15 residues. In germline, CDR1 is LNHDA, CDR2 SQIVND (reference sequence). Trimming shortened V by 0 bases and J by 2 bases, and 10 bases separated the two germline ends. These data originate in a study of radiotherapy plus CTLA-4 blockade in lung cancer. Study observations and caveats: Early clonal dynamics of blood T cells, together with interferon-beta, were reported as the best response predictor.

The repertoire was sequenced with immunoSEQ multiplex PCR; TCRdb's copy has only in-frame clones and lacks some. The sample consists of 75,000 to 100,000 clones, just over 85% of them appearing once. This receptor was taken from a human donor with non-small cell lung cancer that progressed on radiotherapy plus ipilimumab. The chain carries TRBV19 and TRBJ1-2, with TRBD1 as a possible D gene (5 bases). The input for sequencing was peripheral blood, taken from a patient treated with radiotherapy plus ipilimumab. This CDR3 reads CASSIEGTGNYGYTF. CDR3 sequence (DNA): TGTGCCAGTAGTATAGAGGGGACGGGAAACTATGGCTACACCTTC.